This section outlines one T cell receptor beta chain sequence together with its context. Its antigen is not identified. The data derive from a study of Tregs in tolerant kidney transplant recipients. Related graft donors supplied nonmyeloablative bone marrow transplants, and mixed chimerism was transient. Unstimulated regulatory T cells (CD4+CD25+CD127-), CD4+CD25- non-regulatory cells, CD4 and CD8 cells were FACS-sorted from thawed PBMCs. General observations from the study: In tolerant patients, donor-specific Tregs outgrew total Tregs, suggesting antigen-driven expansion. Expanding Tregs on activated donor B cells appeared to best identify donor-specific TCRbeta clones. Validation in larger populations is needed because few patients were studied.

Assay used: immunoSEQ multiplex PCR; TCRdb lists only in-frame clones, some missing. The table shows approximately 81,000 clones, with roughly nine tenths occurring only once. The CDR3 is made up of 14 amino acids. Trimming left V 4 bases short and J 5 bases short, with 13 bases between. Germline loops: CDR1 SGHRS, CDR2 YFSETQ. The receptor comes from a human patient who received a combined kidney and bone marrow transplant. A share of the T cells may be of graft donor origin. Sequenced here: CD4+ T cells from blood (PBMCs), sampled 24 months after the transplant. The rearrangement links TRBV5-1 to TRBJ1-5; no clear D. The DNA of the CDR3 is TGCGCCAGCAGCCCGAGGAGCCCTTATCAGCCCCAGCATTTT. Amino acid sequence: CASSPRSPYQPQHF.